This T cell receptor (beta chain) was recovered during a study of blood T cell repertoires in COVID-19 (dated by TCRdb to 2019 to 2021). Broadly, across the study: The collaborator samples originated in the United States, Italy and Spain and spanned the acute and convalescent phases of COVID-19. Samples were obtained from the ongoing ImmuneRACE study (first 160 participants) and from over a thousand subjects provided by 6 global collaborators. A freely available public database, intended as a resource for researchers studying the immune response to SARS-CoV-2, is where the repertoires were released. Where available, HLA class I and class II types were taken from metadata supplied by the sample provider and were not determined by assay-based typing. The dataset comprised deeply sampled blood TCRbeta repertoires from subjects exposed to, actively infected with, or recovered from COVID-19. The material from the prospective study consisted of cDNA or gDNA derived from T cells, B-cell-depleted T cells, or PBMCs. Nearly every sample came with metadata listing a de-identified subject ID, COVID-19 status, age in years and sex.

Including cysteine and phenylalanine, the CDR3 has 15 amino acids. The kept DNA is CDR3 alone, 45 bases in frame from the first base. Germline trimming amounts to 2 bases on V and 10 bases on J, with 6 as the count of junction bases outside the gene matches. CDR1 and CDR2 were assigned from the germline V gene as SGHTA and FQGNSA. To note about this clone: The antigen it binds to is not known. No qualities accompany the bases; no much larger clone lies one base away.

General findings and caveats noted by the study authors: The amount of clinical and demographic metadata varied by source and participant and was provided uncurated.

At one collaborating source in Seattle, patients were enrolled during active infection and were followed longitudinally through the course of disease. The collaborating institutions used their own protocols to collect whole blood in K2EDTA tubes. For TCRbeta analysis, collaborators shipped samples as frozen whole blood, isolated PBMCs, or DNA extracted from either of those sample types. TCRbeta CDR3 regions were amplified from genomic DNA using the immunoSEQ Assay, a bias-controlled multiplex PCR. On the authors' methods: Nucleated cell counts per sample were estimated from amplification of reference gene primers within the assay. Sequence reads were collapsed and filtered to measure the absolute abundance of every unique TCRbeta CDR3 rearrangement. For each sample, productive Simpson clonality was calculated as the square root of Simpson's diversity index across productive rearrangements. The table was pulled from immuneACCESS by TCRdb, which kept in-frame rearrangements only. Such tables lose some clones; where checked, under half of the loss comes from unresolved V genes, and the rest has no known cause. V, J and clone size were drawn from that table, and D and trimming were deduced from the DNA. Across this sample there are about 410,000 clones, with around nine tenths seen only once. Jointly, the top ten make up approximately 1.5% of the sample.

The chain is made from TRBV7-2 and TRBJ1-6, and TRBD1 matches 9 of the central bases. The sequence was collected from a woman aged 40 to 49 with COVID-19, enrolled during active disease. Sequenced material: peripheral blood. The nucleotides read TGTGCCAGCAGCTTACAGGACAGGGGAGGCTCACCCCTCCACTTT. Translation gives CASSLQDRGGSPLHF.